A single sample is the source of the 9 T cell receptor beta chains below, sequenced in a study of blood T cell repertoires in COVID-19. Assay used: immunoSEQ multiplex PCR; TCRdb lists only in-frame clones, some missing. The table records under 300,000 clones, about nine tenths of them present only once. The sample consisted of peripheral blood. The receptor source for this set is a man aged 50 to 60 with acute or convalescent COVID-19.

The CDR3 region is CATSSQGRETQYF. DNA for the CDR3: TGTGCCACCAGCAGTCAGGGAAGGGAGACCCAGTACTTC. The chain combines TRBV15 with TRBJ2-5; the D gene is possibly TRBD1 (5 bases). Per germline, CDR1 LNHNV and CDR2 YYDKDF (reference sequence). V shed 3 bases and J shed 5 bases, with 10 bases lying between them. The CDR3 sequence is 13 residues long.

The chain recombines TRBV2 with TRBJ2-7, with D possibly being TRBD2 (7 bases). CDR1 and CDR2 (germline): SNHLY, FYNNEI. The CDR3 is 14 residues long. Trimming took 7 bases from V and 0 from J, leaving 13 bases between them. As DNA, the CDR3 is TGTGCCAGCACCCAAGGGGGGGGCTCCTACGAGCAGTACTTC. Translated, it gives CASTQGGGSYEQYF.

The chain links TRBV27 to TRBJ1-2, with 8 bases matching TRBD1. J gave up 5 bases and V 2 bases, and 4 bases lay outside the gene matches. This CDR3 is built from 14 residues. The germline gives CDR1 MNHEY, CDR2 SMNVEV (reference sequence). CDR3 sequence (DNA): TGTGCCAGCAGTTTAGGACAGGGTTTATATGGCTACACCTTC. It yields the protein CASSLGQGLYGYTF.

This chain joins TRBV2 and TRBJ2-6; TRBD2 matches at 7 bases. This CDR3 has 14 amino acids. The J segment lost 3 bases and the V segment lost 7 bases, leaving 3 bases of the junction unmatched. CDR1 is SNHLY and CDR2 is FYNNEI in the germline V gene. CDR3 coding DNA: TGTGCCAGCACGACTAGCTTTGGGGCCAACGTCCTGACTTTC. Translated: CASTTSFGANVLTF.

This chain uses TRBV6-5 with TRBJ1-3; D is uncertain. CDR1 and CDR2 (germline): MNHEY, SVGAGI. The V and J ends lost 10 bases and 0 bases respectively, with 10 bases between them. The CDR3 length is 13 residues. CDR3 sequence: CATKGASGNTIYF. In DNA, the CDR3 is TGTGCCACCAAGGGAGCCTCTGGAAACACCATATATTTT.

This chain connects TRBV11-2 to TRBJ2-5, with a weak D call TRBD1 (6 bases). CDR3 length: 14 amino acids. Germline loops: CDR1 SGHAT, CDR2 FQNNGV. V dropped 4 bases and J dropped 6 bases, with 15 bases sitting between them. Here the CDR3 DNA reads TGTGCCAGCAGCTCCCAGGGGAGCAGCAAGACCCAGTACTTC. Amino acid sequence: CASSSQGSSKTQYF.

The chain combines TRBV19 with TRBJ1-5, with TRBD1 matching 8 bases. Germline-derived CDR1 and CDR2 are LNHDA and SQIVND (reference sequence). The CDR3 has 15 residues. Losses at the gene ends were 3 bases for V and 0 bases for J; bases not matched to a gene: 1. The CDR3 spells CASSIGQGSNQPQHF. The CDR3 DNA reads as TGTGCCAGTAGTATCGGACAGGGTAGCAATCAGCCCCAGCATTTT.

This chain uses TRBV2 with TRBJ2-7; possibly TRBD1 for D (5 bases). Between the trimmed V and J ends, which lost 9 bases and 6 bases, there was a span of 12 bases. Per the germline V gene, CDR1 is SNHLY and CDR2 is FYNNEI. This CDR3 has 11 amino acids. The CDR3: CARPAGCEQYF. The DNA of the CDR3 is TGTGCCAGGCCCGCAGGGTGCGAGCAGTACTTC.

V gene TRBV6-6 combines with J gene TRBJ1-1; D possibly corresponds to TRBD1 (6 bases). The CDR3 spans 13 residues. The germline V and J ends were trimmed by 1 base and 4 bases, with 7 bases remaining between them. CDR1 MNHNY and CDR2 SVGAGI come from the germline V gene (reference sequence). The CDR3 region is CASSYFRGTEAFF. The DNA of the CDR3 is TGTGCCAGCAGTTACTTCAGGGGCACTGAAGCTTTCTTT.